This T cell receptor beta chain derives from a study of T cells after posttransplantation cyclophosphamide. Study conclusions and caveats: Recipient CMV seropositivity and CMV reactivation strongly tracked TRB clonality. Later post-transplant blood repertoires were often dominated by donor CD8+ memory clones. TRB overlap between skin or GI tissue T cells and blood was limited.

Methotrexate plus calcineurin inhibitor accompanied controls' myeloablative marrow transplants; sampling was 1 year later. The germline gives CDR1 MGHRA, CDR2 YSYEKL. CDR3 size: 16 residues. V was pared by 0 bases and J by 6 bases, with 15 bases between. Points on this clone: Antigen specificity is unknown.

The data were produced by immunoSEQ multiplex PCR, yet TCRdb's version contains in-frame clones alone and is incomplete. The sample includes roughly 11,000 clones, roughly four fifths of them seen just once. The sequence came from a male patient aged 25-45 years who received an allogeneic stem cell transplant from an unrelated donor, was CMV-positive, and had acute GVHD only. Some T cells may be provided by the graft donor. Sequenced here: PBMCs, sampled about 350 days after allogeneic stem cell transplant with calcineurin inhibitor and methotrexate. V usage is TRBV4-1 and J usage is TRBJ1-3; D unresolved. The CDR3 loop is CASSQDPMGKANTIYF. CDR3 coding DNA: TGCGCCAGCAGCCAAGACCCCATGGGCAAGGCAAACACCATATATTTT.